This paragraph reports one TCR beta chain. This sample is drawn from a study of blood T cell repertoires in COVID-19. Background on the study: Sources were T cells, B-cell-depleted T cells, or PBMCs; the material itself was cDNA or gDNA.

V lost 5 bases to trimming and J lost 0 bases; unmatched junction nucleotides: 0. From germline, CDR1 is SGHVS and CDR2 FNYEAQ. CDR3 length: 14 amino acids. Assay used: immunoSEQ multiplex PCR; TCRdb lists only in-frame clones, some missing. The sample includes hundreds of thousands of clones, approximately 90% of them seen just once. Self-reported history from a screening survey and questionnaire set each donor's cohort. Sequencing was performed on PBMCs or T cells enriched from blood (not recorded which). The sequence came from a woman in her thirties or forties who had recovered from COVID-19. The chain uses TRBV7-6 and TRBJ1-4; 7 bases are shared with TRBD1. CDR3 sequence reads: CASSQGATNEKLFF. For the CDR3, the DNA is TGTGCCAGCAGCCAGGGGGCAACTAATGAAAAACTGTTTTTT.